Each of the 20 T cell receptor beta chains below was sequenced from the same sample in a study of blood T cell repertoires in COVID-19. Data came from immunoSEQ multiplex PCR; TCRdb stores just in-frame clones and leaves some out. The table includes about 260,000 clones, 75% to 90% detected once. The sequenced sample was peripheral blood. These TCRs come from a woman between 45 and 65 years old who had recovered from COVID-19.

The chain couples TRBV6-2 or TRBV6-3 to TRBJ1-2, with a weak D call TRBD1 (5 bases). V shed 6 bases and J shed 7 bases, with 15 bases lying between them. Per the germline V gene, CDR1 is MNHEY and CDR2 is SVGEGT. This CDR3 comprises 13 residues. CDR3 DNA sequence: TGTGCCAGCAGCGAACGGGCGGGGCCTGGCTACACCTTC. It codes for CASSERAGPGYTF.

In its sample, this clone was seen once. The CDR3 sequence: CASSIGTGKRIGKNIQYF. DNA of the CDR3: TGTGCCAGTAGTATAGGGACAGGGAAACGTATAGGCAAAAACATTCAGTACTTC. The chain couples TRBV19 to TRBJ2-4; 8 positions match TRBD1. CDR1 is LNHDA, CDR2 SQIVND, per germline (reference sequence). After removal of 1 base from V and 3 bases from J, the junction contained 11 bases not matched to a gene. The CDR3 is 18 amino acids.

The chain links TRBV28 to TRBJ1-1, with 10 bases aligning to TRBD1. Trimming at V came to 2 bases and at J to 3 bases, leaving 12 bases not matched to a gene. CDR3 length equals 18 residues. Germline values: CDR1 MDHEN, CDR2 SYDVKM. As DNA, the CDR3 is TGTGCCAGCAGTTTAATCGGACAGGGGGATTTCAGGTACACTGAAGCTTTCTTT. As protein: CASSLIGQGDFRYTEAFF.

This clone was detected once. The V gene is TRBV11-3, the J gene TRBJ2-1, with TRBD2 identical over 8 bases. J lost 3 bases, V lost 2 bases, and 9 bases had no gene match. Germline CDR1 reads SGHNT; CDR2 reads YENEEA. This CDR3 has 17 amino acids. The CDR3 coding sequence is TGTGCCAGCAGCTTAATCTCCAAAGCGGGGGACTACAATGAGCAGTTCTTC. Its translation is CASSLISKAGDYNEQFF. Together with reference TRBV11-3 and TRBJ2-1, the CDR3 gives the full variable domain: EAGVVQSPRYKIIEKKQPVAFWCNPISGHNTLYWYLQNLGQGPELLIRYENEEAVDDSQLPKDRFSAERLKGVDSTLKIQPAELGDSAVYLCASSLISKAGDYNEQFFGPGTRLTVL.

This rearrangement joins TRBV5-1 to TRBJ1-2, with 11 nucleotides matching TRBD1. Looked up from germline, CDR1 is SGHRS and CDR2 is YFSETQ. The CDR3 is made up of 19 amino acids. V trimming: 3 bases; J trimming: 3 bases; junction bases outside the gene matches: 16. CDR3 DNA: TGCGCCAGCAGCTCCACCTCCTGGGACAGGGGGATCCCCCACTATGGCTACACCTTC. This codes for CASSSTSWDRGIPHYGYTF.

This clone has a single count. The chain links TRBV13 to TRBJ2-7; possibly TRBD2 for D (6 bases). The length of the CDR3 is 17 residues. CDR1 PRHDT and CDR2 FYEKMQ come from the germline V gene (reference sequence). V lost 5 bases and J 2 bases, leaving 22 bases between the germline ends. CDR3: CASSVYTGTPSTYEQYF. CDR3 coding DNA: TGTGCCAGCAGCGTATACACCGGGACTCCGAGTACCTACGAGCAGTACTTC.

This clone has only a few counts. The chain recombines TRBV7-8 with TRBJ2-1; 8 nucleotides line up with TRBD2. V lost 5 bases, J lost 2 bases, and 11 bases stayed unmatched. Germline CDR1 is SGHVS and CDR2 is FQNEAQ. This CDR3 is 17 amino acids long. This CDR3 reads CASSPQALAGPYNEQFF. The CDR3 nucleotides read TGTGCCAGCAGCCCCCAGGCGCTAGCGGGCCCCTACAATGAGCAGTTCTTC.

This clone was recorded a few times. This rearrangement joins TRBV18 to TRBJ1-2, with D possibly matching TRBD1 (5 bases). The CDR3 loop spans 12 amino acids. Trimming stripped 5 bases from V and 1 base from J, with 5 bases between. In germline, CDR1 is KGHSH, CDR2 LQKENI. The CDR3 is CASSDSNYGYTF. For the CDR3, the DNA is TGTGCCAGCTCAGACAGTAACTATGGCTACACCTTC.

The sample holds one count of this clone. This chain uses TRBV6-5 with TRBJ1-1; D may be TRBD1 (6 bases). This CDR3 has 15 residues. V was trimmed by 7 bases and J by 3 bases, leaving 18 bases between them. Germline V gene lookup returns CDR1 MNHEY and CDR2 SVGAGI. CDR3 nucleotide sequence: TGTGCCAGCACCCGAGGGGGTGAAGGTCACACTGAAGCTTTCTTT. It translates to CASTRGGEGHTEAFF.

The chain is built from TRBV18 and TRBJ2-5, with D perhaps TRBD1 (6 bases). CDR1 KGHSH and CDR2 LQKENI come from the germline V gene. The CDR3 spans 13 residues. V lost 5 bases to trimming and J lost 2 bases, with 9 bases between them. The CDR3 nucleotides are TGTGCCAGCTCAGGGACACTTCAAGAGACCCAGTACTTC. It translates to CASSGTLQETQYF.

The chain couples TRBV18 to TRBJ2-5; D may be TRBD1 (6 bases). The CDR3 contains 14 residues. Looked up from germline, CDR1 is KGHSH and CDR2 is LQKENI. Trimming removed 6 bases from V and 2 bases from J, with 13 bases in between. The CDR3 sequence: CASSPGTLQETQYF. In DNA, the CDR3 is TGTGCCAGCTCCCCAGGGACACTACAAGAGACCCAGTACTTC.

J is TRBJ1-5 and V is TRBV23-1; D unclear. TRBV23-1 is an ORF, and what it does is uncertain. V lost 7 bases and J lost 12, with 16 bases in between. The CDR3 sequence is 12 residues long. CDR3 nucleotides: TGCGCCAGCATTCCACCCTGTCGGGTCCAGCATTTT. The encoded protein is CASIPPCRVQHF.

The rearrangement links TRBV23-1 to TRBJ1-3, with TRBD1 as a possible D gene (6 bases). TRBV23-1 is identified as an open reading frame with a role that is uncertain. The CDR3 is made up of 21 amino acids. V was pared by 2 bases and J by 0 bases, with 26 bases between. The CDR3 reads CASSQPSPQGHGRRSGNTIYF. The CDR3 DNA reads TGCGCCAGCAGTCAACCTTCACCACAGGGTCACGGAAGGCGCTCTGGAAACACCATATATTTT.

The rearrangement joins TRBV7-2 to TRBJ1-2; weak D call: TRBD1 (6 bases). The CDR3 is 18 residues long. V lost 1 base to trimming and J lost 0 bases, with 18 bases between them. The germline gives CDR1 SGHTA, CDR2 FQGNSA. The CDR3 nucleotides are TGTGCCAGCAGCTTAGTCGCTTCAGGGGCCCATCCTAACTATGGCTACACCTTC. As protein: CASSLVASGAHPNYGYTF.

This rearrangement joins TRBV10-3 to TRBJ2-6; tentatively, D is TRBD1 (6 bases). Between the trimmed V and J ends, which lost 6 bases and 1 base, there was a span of 10 bases. The CDR3 loop spans 15 amino acids. Germline V gene sequence: CDR1 ENHRY, CDR2 SYGVKD. The CDR3 coding sequence is TGTGCCATCAGCCCACAGGGATCTGGGGCCAACGTCCTGACTTTC. As protein: CAISPQGSGANVLTF.

V gene TRBV9 combines with J gene TRBJ2-1; D may be TRBD2 (5 bases). V dropped 2 bases and J dropped 4 bases, with 10 bases sitting between them. Germline loops: CDR1 SGDLS, CDR2 YYNGEE. The CDR3 is 14 amino acids. The CDR3 spells CASSVSSGYNEQFF. CDR3 coding DNA: TGTGCCAGCAGCGTTTCGAGCGGATACAATGAGCAGTTCTTC.

The chain carries TRBV2 and TRBJ1-1; D possibly corresponds to TRBD1 (6 bases). Looked up from germline, CDR1 is SNHLY and CDR2 is FYNNEI. Trimming took off 4 bases at V and 3 bases at J, with 12 bases between the two ends. The CDR3 extends over 14 amino acids. The CDR3 DNA sequence: TGTGCCAGCAGTGCCGCGGGGGCCCACACTGAAGCTTTCTTT. Translating it yields CASSAAGAHTEAFF.

The gene calls are TRBV28 and TRBJ1-1; tentative D call: TRBD1 (5 bases). The CDR3 totals 11 residues. The germline CDR1 and CDR2 sequences are MDHEN and SYDVKM. CDR3 sequence reads: CAMTSGTEAFF. The CDR3 DNA reads TGTGCAATGACCTCAGGGACTGAAGCTTTCTTT.

This clone was seen just once. V and J are TRBV4-1 and TRBJ1-5; no clear D. Germline V lookup: CDR1 MGHRA, CDR2 YSYEKL. Deletions cut 0 bases from V and 9 bases from J, with 9 bases between. The CDR3 spans 13 residues. Here the CDR3 reads CASSQDSGLPQHF. Here the CDR3 DNA reads TGCGCCAGCAGCCAAGATTCGGGGTTGCCCCAGCATTTT.

V gene TRBV4-1 combines with J gene TRBJ1-1; 7 bases are a match to TRBD1. CDR3 length equals 17 residues. V shed 3 bases, J shed 6 bases, and the junction held 16 bases outside the gene matches. Germline V gene lookup returns CDR1 MGHRA and CDR2 YSYEKL. The DNA for the CDR3 is TGCGCCAGCAGCCATCCCGACAGGGCCAGGGTGCTCCCTGAAGCTTTCTTT. This translates into CASSHPDRARVLPEAFF.